Listed here are 8 T cell receptor beta chains from one sample, sequenced in a study of blood T cell repertoires in COVID-19 (dated by TCRdb to the early 2020s). Library creation used the immunoSEQ multiplex PCR assay. The source is immuneACCESS, and TCRdb retained only in-frame sequences with V and J called. Part of the clones is not carried over; for the studies checked, unresolved V genes explain less than half of this, and the remainder is unexplained. The table for this sample lists roughly 410,000 clones; over 75% of them were counted only once. Under 3% of the sample rests with the top ten. Sequences were obtained from peripheral blood. The receptor set was obtained from a woman aged 55-69 years with COVID-19, enrolled during active disease.

V is TRBV3-1 (or the pseudogene TRBV3-2) and J is TRBJ2-7; 10 bases align to TRBD1. Looked up from germline, CDR1 is LGHDT and CDR2 is YNNKEL (reference sequence). Unmatched junction bases numbered 14, after V lost 6 bases and J lost 3 bases. The CDR3 is 17 residues long. CDR3 nucleotide sequence: TGTGCCAGCAGTCAAAATGCCGCGACAGGGGGCATCTACGAGCAGTACTTC. Protein: CASSQNAATGGIYEQYF.

The gene calls are TRBV13 and TRBJ1-1, with D hard to call. CDR1 and CDR2 (germline): PRHDT, FYEKMQ (reference sequence). CDR3 size: 13 residues. V was shortened by 6 bases and J by 2 bases, with 10 bases between the two germline ends. The CDR3 here is CASSFNVNTEAFF. In nucleotides, the CDR3 is TGTGCCAGCAGTTTTAATGTTAACACTGAAGCTTTCTTT.

This chain connects TRBV27 to TRBJ2-2, with TRBD1 as a possible D gene (6 bases). Between the trimmed V and J ends, which lost 6 bases and 6 bases, there was a span of 11 bases. This CDR3 comprises 13 residues. Per germline, CDR1 MNHEY and CDR2 SMNVEV (reference sequence). This chain's CDR3 is CASRAQGPGELFF. DNA of the CDR3: TGTGCCAGCAGGGCACAGGGTCCCGGGGAGCTGTTTTTT.

The gene calls are TRBV3-1 (or the pseudogene TRBV3-2) and TRBJ2-1; D possibly corresponds to TRBD1 (6 bases). The CDR3 has 13 residues. V was cut by 4 bases and J by 5 bases, with 9 bases left in between. CDR1 LGHDT and CDR2 YNNKEL come from the germline V gene (reference sequence). The DNA of the CDR3 is TGTGCCAGCAGCCTGAACAGGGACAATGAGCAGTTCTTC. Amino acids: CASSLNRDNEQFF.

The sample holds one count of this clone. The rearrangement links TRBV6-6 to TRBJ2-3, with 7 bases matching TRBD2. The length of the CDR3 is 14 residues. Trimming removed 8 bases from V and 1 base from J; junction bases left unmatched: 6. Germline-derived CDR1 and CDR2 are MNHNY and SVGAGI (reference sequence). The CDR3 is CASAVTSGTDTQYF. The CDR3 region has the DNA TGTGCCAGCGCCGTTACTAGCGGCACAGATACGCAGTATTTT.

The J gene is TRBJ2-7, the V gene TRBV5-4; 8 bases fit TRBD1. The trim removed 4 bases at V and 3 bases at J, leaving 6 bases unmatched. Germline V gene lookup returns CDR1 SGHNT and CDR2 YYREEE (reference sequence). This CDR3 contains 14 residues. The CDR3 bases are TGTGCCAGCAGCCCAGGACAGGGAATCTACGAGCAGTACTTC. Translated: CASSPGQGIYEQYF.

The V call is TRBV11-3, the J call TRBJ2-7; 7 bases fit TRBD1. Germline loops: CDR1 SGHNT, CDR2 YENEEA. V was clipped by 5 bases and J by 3 bases; unmatched bases: 4. This CDR3 contains 13 residues. This chain's CDR3 is CASSPGTDYEQYF. The CDR3 coding sequence is TGTGCCAGCAGCCCAGGGACAGACTACGAGCAGTACTTC.

V usage is TRBV3-1 (or the pseudogene TRBV3-2) and J usage is TRBJ2-7; tentatively, D is TRBD2 (6 bases). Trimming removed 4 bases at V and 2 bases at J, with 9 bases between. Germline assignment: CDR1 LGHDT and CDR2 YNNKEL (reference sequence). The CDR3 has 13 amino acids. The CDR3 spells CASSPWTTYEQYF. DNA of the CDR3: TGTGCCAGCAGCCCCTGGACTACCTACGAGCAGTACTTC.